Presented here are 14 T cell receptor beta chains from one specimen sequenced in a study of blood T cell repertoires in COVID-19. Measured with immunoSEQ multiplex PCR; TCRdb has only the in-frame clones, and not every one. The sample contains 250,000 or so clones, approximately 90% of which appear only once. Sequenced input: PBMCs or T cells enriched from blood (not recorded which). The receptors shown here come from a human donor in a cohort exposed to, infected with or recovered from COVID-19 (not recorded which). The donor label of this sample is uncertain.

The chain combines TRBV5-4 with TRBJ2-3; 16 nucleotides agree with TRBD2. The CDR3 has 17 residues. V lost 4 bases to trimming and J lost 6 bases; unmatched junction nucleotides: 8. Germline CDR1 reads SGHNT; CDR2 reads YYREEE (reference sequence). The CDR3 sequence: CASSVPGLAGGQDTQYF. In DNA, the CDR3 is TGTGCCAGCAGCGTTCCGGGACTAGCGGGGGGGCAGGATACGCAGTATTTT.

V and J are TRBV6-5 and TRBJ1-2; weak D call: TRBD1 (6 bases). The ends were cut back, 4 bases at V and 7 bases at J, with 19 bases in the middle. The germline V gene has CDR1 MNHEY and CDR2 SVGAGI. The CDR3 runs to 15 residues. As DNA, the CDR3 is TGTGCCAGCAGTTCCACAGGGACCGACCCTCGTGGCTACACCTTC. Amino acids: CASSSTGTDPRGYTF.

The chain is built from TRBV20-1 and TRBJ1-4; no firm D call. CDR1 DFQATT and CDR2 SNEGSKA come from the germline V gene (reference sequence). V was trimmed by 3 bases and J by 5 bases, leaving 10 bases between them. The CDR3 length is 13 residues. As DNA, the CDR3 is TGCAGTGCTAGTGAGGGCTACAATGAAAAACTGTTTTTT. Amino acids: CSASEGYNEKLFF.

The chain is built from TRBV2 and TRBJ2-7, with 12 positions matching TRBD2. This CDR3 has 16 residues. Trimming took 2 bases from V and 0 from J; bases not matched to a gene: 2. Germline assignment: CDR1 SNHLY and CDR2 FYNNEI. The CDR3 here is CASSERLAGVSYEQYF. CDR3 sequence (DNA): TGTGCCAGCAGTGAAAGACTAGCGGGGGTCTCCTACGAGCAGTACTTC.

The V gene is TRBV9, the J gene TRBJ2-2, with D maybe TRBD1 (5 bases). The CDR3 is 14 residues long. V lost 3 bases and J lost 5, with 11 bases in between. In germline, CDR1 is SGDLS, CDR2 YYNGEE. CDR3 protein: CASSASQVTGELFF. CDR3 nucleotide sequence: TGTGCCAGCAGCGCGTCACAGGTGACCGGGGAGCTGTTTTTT.

The chain carries TRBV30 and TRBJ1-6; D unresolved. The CDR3 sequence is 14 residues long. Deletions cut 0 bases from V and 3 bases from J, with 6 bases between. CDR1 is GTSNPN and CDR2 is SVGIG in the germline V gene (reference sequence). CDR3 sequence reads: CAWSVLFYNSPLHF. The CDR3 DNA is TGTGCCTGGAGTGTACTCTTCTATAATTCACCCCTCCACTTT.

The chain couples TRBV2 to TRBJ2-7; D gene uncertain. Germline V gene sequence: CDR1 SNHLY, CDR2 FYNNEI. With 5 bases removed from V and 3 bases from J, the gap between germline ends came to 8 bases. This CDR3 is built from 12 residues. CDR3 DNA: TGTGCCAGCAGTCTACAGAACTACGAGCAGTACTTC. Protein sequence: CASSLQNYEQYF.

The rearrangement joins TRBV6-2 or TRBV6-3 to TRBJ1-1, with D perhaps matching TRBD1 (5 bases). There are 14 residues in the CDR3. In germline, CDR1 is MNHEY, CDR2 SVGEGT. Trimming left V 6 bases short and J 3 bases short, with 14 bases between. DNA of the CDR3: TGTGCCAGCAGCCCTGACGGGGGGGACACTGAAGCTTTCTTT. Translation: CASSPDGGDTEAFF.

J is TRBJ2-2 and V is TRBV7-6; weak D call: TRBD1 (6 bases). Trimming left V 2 bases short and J 8 bases short, with 15 bases between. There are 15 residues in the CDR3. Germline V gives CDR1 SGHVS, CDR2 FNYEAQ. CDR3 residues: CASSLRGQGWGELFF. CDR3 DNA sequence: TGTGCCAGCAGCTTACGAGGGCAGGGGTGGGGGGAGCTGTTTTTT.

The J gene is TRBJ1-5, the V gene TRBV30; D remains unclear. CDR3 length: 16 amino acids. The ends were cut back, 2 bases at V and 0 bases at J, with 14 bases in the middle. CDR1 is GTSNPN, CDR2 SVGIG, per germline (reference sequence). CDR3 protein: CAWSITDSYSNQPQHF. CDR3 bases: TGTGCCTGGAGTATCACCGACTCGTATAGCAATCAGCCCCAGCATTTT.

The gene calls are TRBV4-3 and TRBJ2-2; 7 positions match TRBD2. From germline, CDR1 is LGHNA and CDR2 YSLEER. This CDR3 has 16 amino acids. J was trimmed by 7 bases and V by 1 base; bases with no gene match: 9. The CDR3 sequence is CASSQAGRGSNGELFF. CDR3 in DNA: TGCGCCAGCAGCCAAGCTGGGAGGGGAAGCAACGGGGAGCTGTTTTTT.

This clone was picked up one time. J is TRBJ1-1 and V is TRBV7-9; possible D gene TRBD1, 6 bases. V was pared by 5 bases and J by 8 bases, with 12 bases between. CDR3 length equals 12 residues. The V gene's germline CDR1 is SEHNR and CDR2 FQNEAQ (reference sequence). This CDR3 is CASSLGTTEAFF. The CDR3, as DNA: TGTGCCAGCAGCCTGGGGACAACCGAAGCTTTCTTT.

The J gene is TRBJ2-3, the V gene TRBV10-3; D may be TRBD2 (6 bases). Germline loops: CDR1 ENHRY, CDR2 SYGVKD. The CDR3 totals 13 residues. Trimming left V 6 bases short and J 6 bases short, with 13 bases between. Written as DNA, the CDR3 is TGTGCCATCAGCCGGACGGAGGGGGATACGCAGTATTTT. Protein product: CAISRTEGDTQYF.

The rearrangement uses TRBV7-2 and TRBJ2-3; 12 positions match TRBD2. The CDR3 loop spans 16 amino acids. Losses at the gene ends were 5 bases for V and 4 bases for J; bases not matched to a gene: 7. Germline V lookup: CDR1 SGHTA, CDR2 FQGNSA. The CDR3 bases are TGTGCCAGCAGCCCCGGACTAGCGGGGCCAGCAGATACGCAGTATTTT. Translating it yields CASSPGLAGPADTQYF.